The entry that follows covers one T cell receptor beta chain sequence. The sample originates from a study of blood T cell repertoires in COVID-19. Study in general: From the United States, Italy and Spain came samples of acute and convalescent COVID-19. Nucleic acid was either cDNA or gDNA, and it came from T cells, B-cell-depleted T cells, or PBMCs.

This CDR3 is built from 14 residues. With 2 bases removed from V and 5 bases from J, the gap between germline ends came to 13 bases. Germline V gene data show CDR1 as SGHDT and CDR2 as YYEEEE. Per the study methods: Reference gene primers were amplified, and this amplification served to estimate nucleated cell counts. Libraries were prepared by immunoSEQ multiplex PCR; TCRdb keeps only in-frame clonotypes and omits some of them. That table is the source of V, J and clone size, and D and trimming were worked out from the DNA. Among some 86,000 clones listed, over 80% were seen once. The receptor was derived from a woman older than 75 with active or convalescent COVID-19. The specimen was peripheral blood. The gene calls are TRBV5-6 and TRBJ2-5; tentatively, D is TRBD2 (6 bases). In DNA, the CDR3 is TGTGCCAGCAGCTTTGGTACGGGGGAGGAGACCCAGTACTTC. The encoded protein is CASSFGTGEETQYF.